This TCR beta chain comes out of a study of CD8+CD57+ T cells in acquired aplastic anemia. Study results and caveats: In common between the patients and the controls were approximately 30 CD8+ CDR3 sequences.

Patients who underwent sequencing had shown CD8+CD57+ cell expansion by flow cytometry. Each of the patients presented with severe acquired aplastic anemia. Patient blood was sampled before any therapy had been received. CDR1 DFQATT and CDR2 SNEGSKA come from the germline V gene (reference sequence). The CDR3 runs 13 residues. The study profiled TCR beta VDJ and CDR3 using genomic DNA as template. MiXCR, applied by TCRdb to the reads, yields one record per CDR3 protein. The repertoire includes over 150,000 distinct CDR3 sequences, roughly 63% of them detected once, and under 55% sits in the top ten. Worth noting for this clonotype: The antigen remains undetermined.

The sample taken for sequencing was sorted CD4+, CD8+, or CD8+CD57+ T cells (not recorded which) from PBMCs. This receptor was identified in a human donor with aplastic anemia. V and J are TRBV20-1 and TRBJ2-7; D is perhaps TRBD1 (5 bases). TRBJ2-5 matches the DNA end more closely, so the J call is doubtful. CDR3 sequence reads: CSAWGLGEETQYF. CDR3 nucleotides: TGCAGTGCTTGGGGTCTAGGGGAAGAGACCCAGTACTTC.